A single TCR beta chain is shown here with its context. This CDR3 has 19 residues. The V gene end was trimmed by 4 bases and the J gene end by 0 bases; junction bases not matched to a gene: 13. The germline gives CDR1 MNHEY, CDR2 SMNVEV (reference sequence). The data were obtained in a study of CD8 T cells in Susac syndrome. Turning to the study itself: There were about six sequenced Susac syndrome patients with active disease and about 8 in remission.

cDNA came from roughly 0.53 to 1 ug RNA primed by random hexamers. Across 54 Vbeta and 13 Jbeta, TCR beta CDR3 was amplified with immunoSEQ multiplex PCR. Each CDR3 protein gets one entry after TCRdb re-called the immunoSEQ multiplex PCR reads with MiXCR. The table records around 81,000 distinct CDR3 sequences, over 85% of them present only once. V and J are TRBV27 and TRBJ1-5; 9 nucleotides match TRBD1. The receptor was derived from a human donor with Susac syndrome. The specimen was CD8+ T cells from PBMCs. The CDR3 loop is CASSSLSGQGLYSNQPQHF. The CDR3 bases are TGTGCCAGCAGTTCACTTTCGGGACAGGGCCTTTATAGCAATCAGCCCCAGCATTTT.